Below, 9 T cell receptor beta chains from the same sample are listed, as sequenced in a study of spatial heterogeneity in lung cancer (dated by TCRdb to between 2018 and 2020). Results the study describes overall, beyond this receptor: The tumor nonsynonymous mutation count correlated with the number of expanded intratumoral alpha and beta TCRs.

Libraries were constructed by 5' RACE. For sequencing, a NextSeq 500 was employed. The raw public reads went through TCRdb reprocessing: fastp at Q25, MiXCR clone calling, in-frame beta chains kept. Duplicate CDR3 protein sequences are folded into a single record with the most common DNA and genes. A total of some 5,500 distinct CDR3 sequences appear in this sample, 11% to 15% of them only once. The ten largest clones take up around 11% of the sample. For these receptors, no antigen is known. The sample's time point label, decoded: sample taken at primary tumor resection. Specimen: lung tumor tissue, collected at surgery. All receptors come from a male donor with early-stage non-small cell lung cancer.

The sample holds one count of this clonotype. Because the library targeted alpha chains, this beta chain is an off-target read whose size means little. The chain has TRBV7-4 and TRBJ2-2; D might be TRBD2 (5 bases). The CDR3 totals 16 residues. The germline gives CDR1 SGHVT, CDR2 SQSDAQ. V gave up 6 bases and J gave up 3 bases, with 17 bases separating them. CDR3 loop: CASSSPLGLDTGELFF. The CDR3 nucleotides are TGTGCCAGCAGTTCACCACTAGGGTTAGACACCGGGGAGCTGTTTTTT.

The sample holds many counts of this clonotype. A library prepared for alpha chains yielded this beta chain as an off-target read; its size is of little meaning. The J gene is TRBJ2-3, the V gene TRBV3-1; possible D gene TRBD1, 6 bases. Germline CDR1 reads LGHDT; CDR2 reads YNNKEL (reference sequence). The length of the CDR3 is 15 residues. Trimming stripped 4 bases from V and 2 bases from J, with 13 bases between. This chain's CDR3 is CASSPLSGATDTQYF. The CDR3 nucleotides read TGTGCCAGCAGCCCTTTATCAGGGGCCACAGATACGCAGTATTTT.

Note on this clonotype: This beta chain is a stray read from a library made for alpha chains; its abundance is not meaningful. The chain is built from TRBV11-3 and TRBJ2-7; D uncertain. Germline CDR1 is SGHNT and CDR2 is YENEEA. Trimming left V 3 bases short and J 6 bases short, with 15 bases between. The CDR3 spans 14 residues. DNA for the CDR3: TGTGCCAGCAGCTTCGAAGGGTCTGGTCGCGAGCAGTACTTC. This sequence encodes CASSFEGSGREQYF.

By its share, this clonotype is medium-sized. A library prepared for alpha chains yielded this beta chain as an off-target read; its size is of little meaning. The chain couples TRBV20-1 to TRBJ2-5; D may be TRBD1 or TRBD2 (5 bases each). The germline V gene encodes CDR1 DFQATT and CDR2 SNEGSKA (reference sequence). V was clipped by 6 bases and J by 2 bases, with 13 bases between them. CDR3 length: 13 amino acids. CDR3 sequence (DNA): TGCAGTGCGCCGGGACCTACTCAAGAGACCCAGTACTTC. Residues: CSAPGPTQETQYF.

This clonotype counts as medium-sized. This beta chain is an off-target read within a library intended for alpha chains, so its frequency means little. The CDR3 protein is CASTQGASGSGAGELFF. In nucleotides, the CDR3 is TGCGCCAGCACCCAGGGGGCTAGCGGGAGCGGTGCCGGGGAGCTGTTTTTT. The rearrangement links TRBV5-1 to TRBJ2-2; TRBD2 matches at 10 bases. Germline-derived CDR1 and CDR2 are SGHRS and YFSETQ. The ends lost 6 bases at V and 6 bases at J; junction bases unmatched: 14. The CDR3 length is 17 residues. The variable domain in full, with the rest retrieved from reference TRBV5-1 and TRBJ2-2, is KAGVTQTPRYLIKTRGQQVTLSCSPISGHRSVSWYQQTPGQGLQFLFEYFSETQRNKGNFPGRFSGRQFSNSRSEMNVSTLELGDSALYLCASTQGASGSGAGELFFGEGSRLTVL.

Only one count was recorded for this clonotype. A library made for alpha chains picked up this beta chain off target, so its size means little. The chain is built from TRBV6-5 and TRBJ2-2, with D perhaps being TRBD1 or TRBD2 (5 bases each). The length of the CDR3 is 15 residues. The germline V gene has CDR1 MNHEY and CDR2 SVGAGI. Trimming stripped 5 bases from V and 3 bases from J, with 13 bases between. The DNA for the CDR3 is TGTGCCAGCAGTCCACGGGACGGATACACCGGGGAGCTGTTTTTT. Protein: CASSPRDGYTGELFF.

This clonotype has a count of ten or more. With the library built for alpha chains, this beta chain is off target and its frequency is not meaningful. J is TRBJ2-5 and V is TRBV5-1; no clear D. The CDR3 runs to 14 residues. V lost 4 bases to trimming and J lost 2 bases, with 12 bases between them. CDR1 and CDR2 from the germline V gene are SGHRS and YFSETQ. This CDR3 is CASSAAAPQETQYF. The CDR3 DNA sequence: TGCGCCAGCAGCGCGGCGGCACCTCAAGAGACCCAGTACTTC.

Sample share makes this clonotype medium-sized. Little can be read into the size of this beta chain, an off-target read in a library designed for alpha chains. V gene TRBV27 combines with J gene TRBJ1-4; maybe TRBD1 (6 bases). V lost 8 bases and J 4 bases, leaving 11 bases between the germline ends. CDR3 length: 13 amino acids. Per the germline V gene, CDR1 is MNHEY and CDR2 is SMNVEV (reference sequence). This CDR3 is CASGDRFNEKLFF. The CDR3 DNA reads TGTGCCAGCGGAGACAGGTTTAATGAAAAACTGTTTTTT.

The sample holds many counts of this clonotype. This beta chain was picked up by a library intended for alpha chains and is off target, so its count carries little meaning. This chain uses TRBV7-2 with TRBJ1-1, with D perhaps TRBD1 (5 bases). The germline V gene encodes CDR1 SGHTA and CDR2 FQGNSA. The CDR3 contains 14 residues. V was clipped by 1 base and J by 0 bases, with 6 bases between them. The CDR3 loop reads CASSLDRMNTEAFF. The CDR3 coding sequence is TGTGCCAGCAGCTTAGACAGGATGAACACTGAAGCTTTCTTT.